These T cell receptor beta chains were read from a single sample in a study of shared clonotypes between healthy human individuals. The protocol was immunoSEQ multiplex PCR, while the TCRdb copy is restricted to in-frame clones and leaves out a portion. The sample lists nearly 750,000 clones; approximately 77% were seen once. The specimen was memory CD4+ T cells sorted from blood. The receptors here all came from a woman between 25 and 40 years old in good health. The CDR3 runs from the conserved cysteine through the conserved F or W. A D gene is named only where the DNA matches it firmly. The listing skips clone size in some rows; elsewhere it reads once, few, many or a size class.

size	D	V	J	DNA	CDR3
NA	TRBD1	TRBV18	TRBJ1-6	TGTGCCAGCTCACCACCGGGGGGACAGGGAAGATCACCCCTCCACTTT	CASSPPGGQGRSPLHF
few	TRBD1	TRBV27	TRBJ1-4	TGTGCCAGCAGAAACCAGGGGGCGGGGGAAGAAAAACTGTTTTTT	CASRNQGAGEEKLFF
once	NA	TRBV14	TRBJ1-5	TGTGCCAGCAGCCAAGGGGAGCGACAGCCCCAGCATTTT	CASSQGERQPQHF
NA	NA	TRBV27	TRBJ1-5	TGTGCCAGCAGTTTATGGAGGGGTCAGCCCCAGCATTTT	CASSLWRGQPQHF
NA	NA	TRBV30	TRBJ1-6	TGTGCCTGGAGTCGGCACGGCAATTCACCCCTCCACTTT	CAWSRHGNSPLHF
once	NA	TRBV5-8	TRBJ2-1	TGTGCCAGCAGCCCCGGGACCTATATGTACAATGAGCAGTTCTTC	CASSPGTYMYNEQFF
few	TRBD2	TRBV5-1	TRBJ2-1	TGCGCCAGCAGCTGGGACAGAGCGGGAGGGGGTGAGCAGTTCTTC	CASSWDRAGGGEQFF
NA	NA	TRBV5-1	TRBJ2-7	TGCGCCAGCAGCGAACTCCCGACCTCCACCTACGAGCAGTACTTC	CASSELPTSTYEQYF
once	NA	TRBV19	TRBJ1-1	TGTGCCAGTAGTGCTAGACTCGACAACGTGGCTGAAGCTTTCTTT	CASSARLDNVAEAFF
NA	TRBD2	TRBV4-1	TRBJ2-1	TGCGCCAGCAGCCCCACTAGCGGGAGTATGAATGAGCAGTTCTTC	CASSPTSGSMNEQFF
NA	NA	TRBV6-6	TRBJ1-2	TGTGCCAGCAATCGCGAAGCCGTCTATGGCTACACCTTC	CASNREAVYGYTF
NA	TRBD1	TRBV4-1	TRBJ1-1	TGCGCCAGCAGCCAAGGGGACAGGGTTACTGAAGCTTTCTTT	CASSQGDRVTEAFF
NA	TRBD2	TRBV5-1	TRBJ2-7	TGCGCCAGCAGCTTGGAGCTAGCGGCCAAAGGCGGCGAGCAGTACTTC	CASSLELAAKGGEQYF
NA	TRBD1	TRBV28	TRBJ2-7	TGTGCCACCAGGCGACAGGGGGCCTACGAGCAGTACTTC	CATRRQGAYEQYF
NA	NA	TRBV27	TRBJ2-6	TGTGCCAGCAGTCGGGACCCTGGGGCCAACGTCCTGACTTTC	CASSRDPGANVLTF
NA	NA	TRBV11-2	TRBJ1-1	TGTGCCAGCAGCTGGGGCAGAAACACTGAAGCTTTCTTT	CASSWGRNTEAFF
NA	NA	TRBV7-2	TRBJ2-7	TGTGCCAGCAGCCCCCGCTCGGGGGCCGGGAGCTCCTACGAGCAGTACTTC	CASSPRSGAGSSYEQYF
NA	TRBD1	TRBV28	TRBJ2-7	TGTGCCAGCAGTTTTGCAGGGGGCACCTACGAGCAGTACTTC	CASSFAGGTYEQYF
NA	NA	TRBV18	TRBJ2-1	TGTGCCAGCTCCCCCGGGGCGGGTTACAATGAGCAGTTCTTC	CASSPGAGYNEQFF
few	TRBD1	TRBV27	TRBJ1-5	TGTGCCAGCAGTCGATCCGGGACAGGGGTTGGTCAGCCCCAGCATTTT	CASSRSGTGVGQPQHF